Following are 14 T cell receptor beta chains from one sample sequenced in a study of blood T cell repertoires in COVID-19. Profiling relied on immunoSEQ multiplex PCR, and the TCRdb table lists in-frame clones only, not all of them. The sample includes roughly 98,000 clones, around 81% seen only once; the top ten take about 12%. Sequenced: peripheral blood. These TCRs come from a woman between 65 and 79 years old with active or convalescent COVID-19.

This chain joins TRBV7-8 and TRBJ2-2; D is unclear. The CDR3 is made up of 17 amino acids. Germline CDR1 is SGHVS and CDR2 is FQNEAQ. V was shortened by 5 bases and J by 0 bases, with 16 bases between the two germline ends. The CDR3: CASSPRIGLANTGELFF. The CDR3 nucleotides read TGTGCCAGCAGCCCGAGGATAGGCCTAGCGAACACCGGGGAGCTGTTTTTT.

V is TRBV7-9 and J is TRBJ1-2, with 7 bases matching TRBD1. Per germline, CDR1 SEHNR and CDR2 FQNEAQ (reference sequence). This CDR3 has 14 residues. V shed 5 bases and J 6 bases; nucleotides not matched to a gene: 9. Here the CDR3 reads CASSRRDREHGYTF. CDR3 sequence (DNA): TGTGCCAGCAGCCGGAGAGACAGGGAACATGGCTACACCTTC.

The chain couples TRBV9 to TRBJ1-1, with D unclear. CDR1 is SGDLS, CDR2 YYNGEE, per germline. Trimming removed 8 bases at V and 11 bases at J, with 10 bases between. The CDR3 length is 9 residues. This CDR3 is CASTSGAFF. The CDR3 region has the DNA TGTGCCAGTACCTCAGGCGCTTTCTTT. The full variable domain, its missing parts supplied by reference TRBV9 and TRBJ1-1, is DSGVTQTPKHLITATGQRVTLRCSPRSGDLSVYWYQQSLDQGLQFLIQYYNGEERAKGNILERFSAQQFPDLHSELNLSSLELGDSALYFCASTSGAFFGQGTRLTVV.

CDR3: CASSQGDSMNTEAFF. The CDR3 DNA follows: TGTGCCAGCAGCCAGGGGGACAGCATGAACACTGAAGCTTTCTTT. The J gene is TRBJ1-1, the V gene TRBV4-2, with 7 bases aligning to TRBD1. The CDR3 length is 15 residues. Germline CDR1 LGHNA, CDR2 YNFKEQ. V lost 3 bases, J lost 0 bases, and 4 bases stayed unmatched.

This chain links TRBV3-1 (or the pseudogene TRBV3-2) with TRBJ2-2; 10 nucleotides match TRBD1. The germline V gene has CDR1 LGHDT and CDR2 YNNKEL (reference sequence). CDR3 length: 16 residues. Trimming removed 4 bases from V and 2 bases from J; junction bases left unmatched: 4. CDR3 DNA: TGTGCCAGCAGCCGCGGGACAGGGGCCAACACCGGGGAGCTGTTTTTT. Translating gives CASSRGTGANTGELFF.

The genes are TRBV19 and TRBJ2-1; 7 bases are shared with TRBD1. CDR1 is LNHDA and CDR2 is SQIVND in the germline V gene (reference sequence). The J segment lost 8 bases and the V segment lost 2 bases, leaving 6 bases of the junction unmatched. The CDR3 is 14 residues long. The CDR3 spells CASSIQGVNDEQFF. As DNA, the CDR3 is TGTGCCAGTAGTATACAGGGGGTAAACGATGAGCAGTTCTTC.

The gene calls are TRBV6-2 or TRBV6-3 and TRBJ1-6, with D perhaps matching TRBD1 (5 bases). Germline values: CDR1 MNHEY, CDR2 SVGEGT. This CDR3 is 13 amino acids long. Trimming stripped 6 bases from V and 8 bases from J, with 11 bases between. CDR3 DNA sequence: TGTGCCAGCAGCCGGATCAGGGATTCACCCCTCCACTTT. This sequence encodes CASSRIRDSPLHF.

The chain carries TRBV19 and TRBJ1-2; maybe TRBD1 (6 bases). Germline loops: CDR1 LNHDA, CDR2 SQIVND (reference sequence). The CDR3 is made up of 13 amino acids. V lost 3 bases and J lost 8, with 13 bases in between. The CDR3 here is CASSISRGQGYTF. Here the CDR3 DNA reads TGTGCCAGTAGTATCTCGCGGGGGCAGGGCTACACCTTC.

The gene calls are TRBV7-2 and TRBJ1-1; TRBD1 might be the D (6 bases). V was shortened by 0 bases and J by 8 bases, with 13 bases between the two germline ends. This CDR3 is 14 amino acids long. CDR1 is SGHTA and CDR2 is FQGNSA in the germline V gene. The CDR3 is CASSLAGAQSEAFF. In nucleotides, the CDR3 is TGTGCCAGCAGCTTAGCGGGGGCGCAGTCGGAAGCTTTCTTT. Together with reference TRBV7-2 and TRBJ1-1, the CDR3 gives the full variable domain: GAGVSQSPSNKVTEKGKDVELRCDPISGHTALYWYRQSLGQGLEFLIYFQGNSAPDKSGLPSDRFSAERTGGSVSTLTIQRTQQEDSAVYLCASSLAGAQSEAFFGQGTRLTVV.

The chain is built from TRBV5-1 and TRBJ1-1; TRBD1 aligns across 7 bases. V shed 4 bases, J shed 4 bases, and the junction held 4 bases outside the gene matches. This CDR3 has 13 residues. Germline CDR1 SGHRS, CDR2 YFSETQ. In nucleotides, the CDR3 is TGCGCCAGCAGCACGACAGGGTTCACTGAAGCTTTCTTT. It is translated as CASSTTGFTEAFF.

The genes are TRBV20-1 and TRBJ1-6; 9 positions match TRBD1. V trimming: 3 bases; J trimming: 9 bases; junction bases outside the gene matches: 12. The V gene's germline CDR1 is DFQATT and CDR2 SNEGSKA (reference sequence). The CDR3 is made up of 16 amino acids. CDR3 sequence reads: CSASGDRDKRGSPLHF. CDR3 bases: TGCAGTGCTAGTGGGGACAGGGACAAACGGGGTTCACCCCTCCACTTT.

The V gene is TRBV19, the J gene TRBJ2-5, with 7 positions matching TRBD1. This CDR3 contains 14 residues. CDR1 is LNHDA, CDR2 SQIVND, per germline (reference sequence). J was trimmed by 3 bases and V by 3 bases; bases with no gene match: 4. CDR3 coding DNA: TGTGCCAGTAGTATTGGCCAGGGGGAAGAGACCCAGTACTTC. Translation gives CASSIGQGEETQYF.

The chain links TRBV5-1 to TRBJ1-4; 7 positions match TRBD1. The J segment lost 5 bases and the V segment lost 0 bases, leaving 4 bases of the junction unmatched. The CDR3 runs 15 residues. The germline gives CDR1 SGHRS, CDR2 YFSETQ. Written as DNA, the CDR3 is TGCGCCAGCAGCTTGGCTTCCAGGGGGAATGAAAAACTGTTTTTT. Amino acids: CASSLASRGNEKLFF.

This clone was picked up a small number of times. This sequence joins TRBV7-2 and TRBJ2-1; possible D gene TRBD1, 6 bases. V gave up 0 bases and J gave up 6 bases, with 15 bases separating them. The CDR3 is 16 residues long. Germline V gene data show CDR1 as SGHTA and CDR2 as FQGNSA. DNA for the CDR3: TGTGCCAGCAGCTTAGCGTGGACAGAGGTCGGCAATGAGCAGTTCTTC. It is translated as CASSLAWTEVGNEQFF. Full variable domain (rest looked up from reference TRBV7-2 and TRBJ2-1): GAGVSQSPSNKVTEKGKDVELRCDPISGHTALYWYRQSLGQGLEFLIYFQGNSAPDKSGLPSDRFSAERTGGSVSTLTIQRTQQEDSAVYLCASSLAWTEVGNEQFFGPGTRLTVL.